Here is one T cell receptor (beta chain) with its context. This table comes from immunoSEQ multiplex PCR, and its TCRdb copy is limited to in-frame clones, with some not included. Here the sample spans about 98,000 clones, 92% being singletons. The entry originates in a study of control samples from healthy donors and cancer patients. The CDR3 is made up of 17 amino acids. V was pared by 2 bases and J by 7 bases, with 23 bases between. Germline assignment: CDR1 MNHEY and CDR2 SMNVEV (reference sequence). This TCR came from a woman under 30 in good health. Specimen: blood. The J gene is TRBJ1-1, the V gene TRBV27; D is ambiguous. CDR3: CASSLAMRGSGYFEAFF. In nucleotides, the CDR3 is TGTGCCAGCAGTTTAGCCATGAGAGGGAGTGGGTACTTTGAAGCTTTCTTT.